The source of this T cell receptor (beta chain) is a study of T cell changes during pregnancy in multiple sclerosis. Clones were read by immunoSEQ multiplex PCR, and TCRdb kept only the in-frame ones, dropping some. This table has some 44,000 clones, 88% appearing once. Between the trimmed V and J ends, which lost 3 bases and 2 bases, there was a span of 8 bases. This CDR3 comprises 14 residues. Germline V lookup: CDR1 SEHNR, CDR2 FQNEAQ (reference sequence). Source: CD4+ T cells from peripheral blood mononuclear cells, taken in the second trimester of pregnancy. V and J are TRBV7-9 and TRBJ2-1; maybe TRBD2 (5 bases). The sequence was collected from a female donor with multiple sclerosis, enrolled in a pregnancy study. The CDR3 is CASSLRGPYNEQFF. Here the CDR3 DNA reads TGTGCCAGCAGCTTGCGAGGGCCCTACAATGAGCAGTTCTTC.